One sample yielded the 17 T cell receptor beta chains listed below, sequenced in a study of T cell changes during pregnancy in multiple sclerosis. Libraries were prepared by immunoSEQ multiplex PCR; TCRdb keeps only in-frame clonotypes and omits some of them. The table includes around 74,000 clones, about 85% detected once. This specimen was peripheral blood, taken before pregnancy. Receptors were obtained from a female donor with multiple sclerosis, enrolled in a pregnancy study.

This chain joins TRBV30 and TRBJ1-2; TRBD1 aligns across 8 bases. The CDR3 consists of 12 residues. CDR1 GTSNPN and CDR2 SVGIG come from the germline V gene (reference sequence). Trimming took 1 base from V and 6 from J; bases not matched to a gene: 1. The CDR3 here is CAWSEQGDGYTF. In DNA form, the CDR3 reads TGTGCCTGGAGTGAACAGGGGGATGGCTACACCTTC.

V and J are TRBV6-1 and TRBJ1-1; the D gene is possibly TRBD1 (5 bases). The germline CDR1 and CDR2 sequences are MNHNS and SASEGT. This CDR3 has 13 amino acids. V lost 3 bases and J lost 5, with 10 bases in between. CDR3 bases: TGTGCCAGCAGTGAGCTGGGGCGAACTGAAGCTTTCTTT. Amino acids: CASSELGRTEAFF.

The V gene is TRBV19, the J gene TRBJ2-3; 12 bases match TRBD2. With V trimmed by 8 bases and J by 3 bases, 12 bases remained unmatched. Germline assignment: CDR1 LNHDA and CDR2 SQIVND (reference sequence). The CDR3 consists of 17 residues. CDR3 nucleotides: TGTGCCAGTGGATCCGCTAGCGGGAGGGTCGGGACAGATACGCAGTATTTT. Translation gives CASGSASGRVGTDTQYF.

The CDR3 protein is CATSPGTSGSETQYF. The CDR3 DNA reads TGTGCCACCAGCCCTGGAACTAGCGGGAGTGAGACCCAGTACTTC. The chain carries TRBV15 and TRBJ2-5; 11 bases fit TRBD2. V was pared by 5 bases and J by 5 bases, with 7 bases of the junction left unmatched. The CDR3 consists of 15 residues. Germline values: CDR1 LNHNV, CDR2 YYDKDF (reference sequence).

Here the CDR3 DNA reads TGTGCCAGCAGCTTAGTGCCCGGGACACGGGGAGATACGCAGTATTTT. Translation gives CASSLVPGTRGDTQYF. The chain combines TRBV7-8 with TRBJ2-3; D is perhaps TRBD1 (6 bases). Trimming cost V 1 base and J 5 bases, with 16 bases left between them. The germline V gene has CDR1 SGHVS and CDR2 FQNEAQ. This CDR3 region has 16 residues. Full variable domain (rest looked up from reference TRBV7-8 and TRBJ2-3): GAGVSQSPRYKVAKRGQDVALRCDPISGHVSLFWYQQALGQGPEFLTYFQNEAQLDKSGLPSDRFFAERPEGSVSTLKIQRTQQEDSAVYLCASSLVPGTRGDTQYFGPGTRLTVL.

On this clone itself: An end of the junction does not agree with germline; a read error may underlie this. The gene calls are TRBV7-2 and TRBJ2-7; D may be TRBD2 (5 bases). Germline V CDR1 and CDR2: SGHTA, FQGNSA. This CDR3 has 11 amino acids. CDR3 nucleotide sequence: TGTGCCAGCAGCTCCGGGATCCTACCTTCCTTC. It is translated as CASSSGILPSF.

The chain is built from TRBV4-2 and TRBJ2-1; D uncertain. The germline V gene encodes CDR1 LGHNA and CDR2 YNFKEQ. This CDR3 contains 16 residues. V dropped 1 base and J dropped 0 bases, with 10 bases sitting between them. In DNA form, the CDR3 reads TGTGCCAGCAGCCAAGGTTCTTATCCCTCCTACAATGAGCAGTTCTTC. Its protein product is CASSQGSYPSYNEQFF.

CDR3 in amino acids: CASSPPSSGGAAYNEQFF. The CDR3 DNA reads as TGTGCCAGCTCACCACCGTCTAGCGGGGGGGCAGCCTACAATGAGCAGTTCTTC. The chain has TRBV18 and TRBJ2-1; 12 bases match TRBD2. Germline CDR1 KGHSH, CDR2 LQKENI. V lost 0 bases to trimming and J lost 2 bases; unmatched junction nucleotides: 5. This CDR3 has 18 residues.

This chain joins TRBV5-8 and TRBJ2-1, with 13 bases matching TRBD2. The CDR3 extends over 17 amino acids. Germline loops: CDR1 SGHTS, CDR2 YDEGEE. The trim removed 3 bases at V and 9 bases at J, leaving 12 bases unmatched. This chain's CDR3 is CASSSRTSGRIEGEQFF. The CDR3, as DNA: TGTGCCAGCAGCTCTAGGACTAGCGGGAGAATAGAGGGTGAGCAGTTCTTC.

The genes are TRBV4-3 and TRBJ2-1; 9 bases match TRBD2. After removal of 1 base from V and 0 bases from J, the junction contained 7 bases not matched to a gene. Germline V gene lookup returns CDR1 LGHNA and CDR2 YSLEER. The CDR3 is 18 residues long. The CDR3 DNA reads TGCGCCAGCAGCCAAGGGTTAGCGGGGGTTTCCTCCTACAATGAGCAGTTCTTC. This gives the protein CASSQGLAGVSSYNEQFF.

The chain recombines TRBV6-5 with TRBJ1-1; the D is unclear. Trimming pared 2 bases from V and 8 bases from J, leaving 6 bases between. The CDR3 covers 11 residues. Germline V gene lookup returns CDR1 MNHEY and CDR2 SVGAGI. The chain's CDR3 is CASSYRGEAFF. The DNA for the CDR3 is TGTGCCAGCAGTTACAGAGGGGAAGCTTTCTTT.

The V call is TRBV7-2, the J call TRBJ2-3; TRBD2 aligns across 13 bases. The CDR3 has 15 residues. The junction had 4 bases not matched to a gene; V was cut back by 6 bases and J by 4 bases. Germline loops: CDR1 SGHTA, CDR2 FQGNSA. The CDR3: CASSPLAGGADTQYF. CDR3 in DNA: TGTGCCAGCAGTCCACTAGCGGGGGGGGCAGATACGCAGTATTTT.

This chain joins TRBV5-8 and TRBJ1-2; the match to TRBD1 covers 8 bases. The CDR3 extends over 19 amino acids. J was trimmed by 2 bases and V by 0 bases; bases with no gene match: 15. Germline assignment: CDR1 SGHTS and CDR2 YDEGEE. The CDR3 region is CASSLETGALTLLNYGYTF. DNA for the CDR3: TGTGCCAGCAGCTTGGAGACAGGGGCCCTTACTCTCCTCAACTATGGCTACACCTTC.

V and J are TRBV2 and TRBJ1-5; D not resolved. Per the germline V gene, CDR1 is SNHLY and CDR2 is FYNNEI. The V end lost 4 bases, the J end lost 3 bases, and 13 bases lay between the germline ends. The CDR3 runs to 15 residues. The CDR3 protein is CASSGDHYSNQPQHF. DNA for the CDR3: TGTGCCAGCAGTGGAGACCACTATTCCAATCAGCCCCAGCATTTT.

The V and J genes are TRBV9 and TRBJ1-2; 7 nucleotides agree with TRBD1. From germline, CDR1 is SGDLS and CDR2 YYNGEE. The CDR3 has 15 residues. Trimming at V came to 0 bases and at J to 8 bases, leaving 10 bases not matched to a gene. CDR3 amino acids: CASSVALQGNEGYTF. CDR3 bases: TGTGCCAGCAGCGTAGCCCTACAGGGGAATGAAGGCTACACCTTC.

The J gene is TRBJ1-5, the V gene TRBV4-3; TRBD1 is a possible D gene (5 bases). The CDR3 runs to 16 residues. Germline loops: CDR1 LGHNA, CDR2 YSLEER. The germline V and J ends were trimmed by 0 bases and 6 bases, with 15 bases remaining between them. The CDR3 DNA reads TGCGCCAGCAGCCAAGATACAGGATACCCGCCTCAGCCCCAGCATTTT. Translation: CASSQDTGYPPQPQHF.

The chain has TRBV7-2 and TRBJ2-2; TRBD2 agrees at 7 bases. The CDR3 covers 18 residues. V lost 4 bases to trimming and J lost 4 bases; unmatched junction nucleotides: 15. Germline CDR1 SGHTA, CDR2 FQGNSA. As DNA, the CDR3 is TGTGCCAGCAGCTCGTTGGTTTTGCTAGCGGAGACCACCGGGGAGCTGTTTTTT. Translated, it gives CASSSLVLLAETTGELFF.